This T cell receptor (beta chain) was captured by sequencing in a study of CXCR3-negative and CXCR3-positive naive CD8 T cells. Study details: Sequencing brought in approximately 140 million TRB reads altogether, and each library got about 1.5 +/- 0.3 million.

The libraries of TRB cDNA were prepared using 5' RACE with UMI labels. TCRdb processed the 5' RACE reads again and assigns one entry to each CDR3 protein, with no DNA. The sample totals about 6,700 distinct CDR3 sequences. The study, taken as a whole, reports: Naive cells with CXCR3 showed TRB CDR3s that were more hydrophobic than those in CXCR3-negative naive cells. Cryopreserved PBMCs had partly decreased CXCR3 expression; fresh PBMCs were used in most assays. Memory CD8+ T cell repertoires were far less diverse than both naive subsets.

A remark on this clonotype: The antigen is unknown.

CDR3 length: 15 amino acids. Germline V lookup: CDR1 SQVTM, CDR2 ANQGSEA. The sequence derives from a human donor in good health. Some clones in this sample may be carry-over from other donors' samples. V and J are TRBV29-1 and TRBJ2-3; the D gene TCRdb calls, TRBD1, cannot be checked with no DNA. The sequencing sample was made of naive CXCR3- CD8+ T cells from blood. Subset here: CD45RO-CCR7+CD27+CD95- naive CD8+ T cells lacking CXCR3 (TNR3-). The CDR3 here is CSGLGGSSSTDTQYF.